This T cell receptor (beta chain) originates from a study of human T cells and chemical hapten exposure. Study as a whole: Across samples, TCR yields varied, mostly owing to small differences in pooled library volumes.

TCRdb fed the RACE reads into MiXCR, producing one record per CDR3 protein. The table records fewer than 100,000 distinct CDR3 sequences, roughly 10% of them present only once. V was clipped by 5 bases and J by 7 bases; unmatched bases: 3. CDR1 and CDR2 (germline): SSHAT, FNYEAQ (reference sequence). This CDR3 comprises 13 residues. Time point of the sample: patch test 2, 6 weeks after DPC sensitization. Treatment noted: therapeutic diphenylcyclopropenone sensitization with weekly scalp DPC. At least ten counts were recorded for this clonotype. The chain is built from TRBV7-7 and TRBJ2-1; 9 nucleotides match TRBD1. The source was whole blood, collected in connection with sensitization to the hapten diphenylcyclopropenone (DPC). The sequence derives from a man between 18 and 29 years old with alopecia areata. Some clones in this sample may be carry-over from other donors' samples. For the CDR3, the DNA is TGTGCCAGCAGCAATGACAGGGGGAATGAGCAGTTCTTC. Translation: CASSNDRGNEQFF. The variable domain in full, completed from reference TRBV7-7 and TRBJ2-1, reads GAGVSQSPRYKVTKRGQDVTLRCDPISSHATLYWYQQALGQGPEFLTYFNYEAQPDKSGLPSDRFSAERPEGSISTLTIQRTEQRDSAMYRCASSNDRGNEQFFGPGTRLTVL.